These 17 T cell receptor beta chains were all obtained from the same sample, sequenced in a study of T-cell reconstitution after alpha-beta-depleted transplantation in children. The TCRbeta library incorporated unique molecular identifiers. Via MiXCR, TCRdb re-called the PCR reads, giving one row per CDR3 protein. The sample shows about 200,000 distinct CDR3 sequences, about 8.2% of them seen only once. This sample comprised PBMCs, mostly from graft donor cells, obtained 360 days after TCRalphabeta/CD19-depleted stem cell transplant. The receptors here all came from a male patient between 2 and 15 years old who had a stem cell transplant for acute myeloid leukemia, so the T cells may come from the graft donor.

The chain employs TRBV15 and TRBJ2-7; D ambiguous. The CDR3 is made up of 13 amino acids. Trimming pared 0 bases from V and 3 bases from J, leaving 6 bases between. Germline CDR1 LNHNV, CDR2 YYDKDF (reference sequence). This chain's CDR3 is CATSRDHSYEQYF. As DNA, the CDR3 is TGTGCCACCAGCAGAGATCACAGCTACGAGCAGTACTTC.

This clonotype was seen a few times. The CDR3 bases are TGTGCCAGTAGTATCCGGGGGACTAGAGGGGCCTACGAGCAGTACTTC. Translated, it gives CASSIRGTRGAYEQYF. The V call is TRBV19, the J call TRBJ2-7; 8 bases match TRBD2. The CDR3 is 16 amino acids. V lost 3 bases to trimming and J lost 2 bases; unmatched junction nucleotides: 9. Looked up from germline, CDR1 is LNHDA and CDR2 is SQIVND (reference sequence). The full variable domain, rest sourced from reference TRBV19 and TRBJ2-7, is DGGITQSPKYLFRKEGQNVTLSCEQNLNHDAMYWYRQDPGQGLRLIYYSQIVNDFQKGDIAEGYSVSREKKESFPLTVTSAQKNPTAFYLCASSIRGTRGAYEQYFGPGTRLTVT.

The J gene is TRBJ2-5, the V gene TRBV30; D is uncertain. The CDR3 is 14 amino acids. Per germline, CDR1 GTSNPN and CDR2 SVGIG (reference sequence). V lost 3 bases to trimming and J lost 1 base, with 12 bases between them. DNA of the CDR3: TGTGCCTGGAGCCCCACATGGACCCAAGAGACCCAGTACTTC. Translating gives CAWSPTWTQETQYF.

This clonotype was recorded at least ten times. V and J are TRBV9 and TRBJ2-1; D call uncertain. The CDR3 spans 15 residues. Germline CDR1 is SGDLS and CDR2 is YYNGEE. V lost 3 bases and J 0 bases, leaving 10 bases between the germline ends. CDR3 coding DNA: TGTGCCAGCAGCGGAGCGCAAGGCTCCTACAATGAGCAGTTCTTC. Translated, it gives CASSGAQGSYNEQFF.

This clonotype has at least ten counts. In nucleotides, the CDR3 is TGTGCCAGCAGCTTGGGAGTACGGACAGGCCTTTTCCAAGAGACCCAGTACTTC. Protein product: CASSLGVRTGLFQETQYF. The V gene is TRBV7-6, the J gene TRBJ2-5; TRBD1 matches 7 bases. This CDR3 is 18 amino acids long. Germline V lookup: CDR1 SGHVS, CDR2 FNYEAQ. V shed 3 bases and J 1 base; nucleotides not matched to a gene: 14.

This chain connects TRBV4-1 to TRBJ2-7; D not certain. Germline V gene sequence: CDR1 MGHRA, CDR2 YSYEKL. The CDR3 totals 16 residues. Deletions cut 1 base from V and 0 bases from J, with 13 bases between. The CDR3, as DNA: TGCGCCAGCAGCCAAGGCGGAACCGGAATCTCCTACGAGCAGTACTTC. As protein: CASSQGGTGISYEQYF.

At least ten counts were recorded for this clonotype. The chain recombines TRBV10-2 with TRBJ2-4, with D perhaps matching TRBD1 (5 bases). V was cut by 7 bases and J by 3 bases, with 16 bases left in between. Germline loops: CDR1 WSHSY, CDR2 SAAADI. The CDR3 runs 15 residues. The CDR3 spells CASNPSGAGKNIQYF. DNA of the CDR3: TGCGCCAGCAATCCTAGTGGGGCCGGCAAAAACATTCAGTACTTC.

V and J are TRBV7-8 and TRBJ2-3, with D possibly TRBD2 on 6 matching bases. The V and J ends lost 5 bases and 0 bases respectively, with 12 bases between them. The germline V gene has CDR1 SGHVS and CDR2 FQNEAQ. This CDR3 contains 15 residues. The CDR3 coding sequence is TGTGCCAGCAGCCCCCGAGGGACTAGCACAGATACGCAGTATTTT. It specifies CASSPRGTSTDTQYF.

A few counts support this clonotype. The gene calls are TRBV5-1 and TRBJ2-3; 8 bases line up with TRBD1. V shed 2 bases, J shed 2 bases, and the junction held 7 bases outside the gene matches. Germline V gives CDR1 SGHRS, CDR2 YFSETQ. The CDR3 spans 16 residues. CDR3 coding DNA: TGCGCCAGCAGCTTTCTCGGACAGGGCCCCACAGATACGCAGTATTTT. Residues: CASSFLGQGPTDTQYF.

This clonotype came up many times. This chain joins TRBV12-3 or TRBV12-4 and TRBJ2-6, with a weak D call TRBD1 (5 bases). The CDR3 consists of 16 residues. V gave up 7 bases and J gave up 0 bases, with 13 bases separating them. The CDR3 loop is CASKVDRTSGANVLTF. DNA for the CDR3: TGTGCCAGCAAAGTCGACAGAACCTCTGGGGCCAACGTCCTGACTTTC.

The chain links TRBV7-9 to TRBJ2-3; tentatively, D is TRBD2 (5 bases). CDR1 is SEHNR, CDR2 FQNEAQ, per germline (reference sequence). Trimming cost V 5 bases and J 3 bases, with 12 bases left between them. The CDR3 consists of 14 residues. CDR3 DNA: TGTGCCAGCAGCCCGCTAGCCCCGACAGATACGCAGTATTTT. It codes for CASSPLAPTDTQYF.

This clonotype was counted ten times or more. The chain combines TRBV20-1 with TRBJ2-7, with TRBD2 matching over 8 bases. This CDR3 comprises 13 residues. Per the germline V gene, CDR1 is DFQATT and CDR2 is SNEGSKA (reference sequence). V dropped 4 bases and J dropped 3; count of bases not matched to a gene: 5. The DNA of the CDR3 is TGCAGTGCTATCCAGACTAGCGACTACGAGCAGTACTTC. This gives the protein CSAIQTSDYEQYF.

The chain is built from TRBV20-1 and TRBJ2-1, with 10 bases aligning to TRBD1. Germline CDR1 DFQATT, CDR2 SNEGSKA (reference sequence). The V segment lost 5 bases and the J segment 2 bases; nucleotides outside the gene matches: 3. This CDR3 contains 14 residues. The CDR3 DNA reads TGCAGTGCTCCCGACAGGGGGCCCTACAATGAGCAGTTCTTC. This encodes CSAPDRGPYNEQFF.

A few counts support this clonotype. The chain recombines TRBV7-6 with TRBJ2-2; tentatively, D is TRBD1 (6 bases). Looked up from germline, CDR1 is SGHVS and CDR2 is FNYEAQ. V lost 5 bases and J lost 1, with 11 bases in between. This CDR3 contains 15 residues. The CDR3 sequence is CASSVTGLNTGELFF. The CDR3 nucleotides read TGTGCCAGCAGCGTCACAGGGTTGAACACCGGGGAGCTGTTTTTT.

This clonotype was found many times. The chain combines TRBV19 with TRBJ2-3; 7 bases fit TRBD2. Looked up from germline, CDR1 is LNHDA and CDR2 is SQIVND (reference sequence). The CDR3 has 14 amino acids. With V trimmed by 5 bases and J by 4 bases, 6 bases remained unmatched. The CDR3 region is CASSLLGLSDTQYF. Here the CDR3 DNA reads TGTGCCAGTAGTCTCCTGGGACTATCAGATACGCAGTATTTT. The variable domain in full, with the rest retrieved from reference TRBV19 and TRBJ2-3, is DGGITQSPKYLFRKEGQNVTLSCEQNLNHDAMYWYRQDPGQGLRLIYYSQIVNDFQKGDIAEGYSVSREKKESFPLTVTSAQKNPTAFYLCASSLLGLSDTQYFGPGTRLTVL.

This clonotype was counted ten times or more. This chain connects TRBV12-3 or TRBV12-4 to TRBJ1-6; 10 nucleotides line up with TRBD1. This CDR3 contains 14 residues. V lost 7 bases, J lost 8 bases, and 5 bases stayed unmatched. CDR3 sequence reads: CASTPTGGHSPLHF. CDR3 DNA sequence: TGTGCCAGCACTCCGACAGGGGGCCATTCACCCCTCCACTTT.

The rearrangement links TRBV5-1 to TRBJ2-5; TRBD2 matches at 14 bases. The CDR3 covers 18 residues. Germline loops: CDR1 SGHRS, CDR2 YFSETQ. Trimming took 1 base from V and 2 from J; bases not matched to a gene: 7. The CDR3 region has the DNA TGCGCCAGCAGCTTGTGGACTAGCGGGGGGCGAACACAAGAGACCCAGTACTTC. It yields the protein CASSLWTSGGRTQETQYF.